A selection of T cell receptor beta chains follows, all from one sample in a study of T-cell reconstitution after alpha-beta-depleted transplantation in children. TCRdb independently ran MiXCR on the PCR reads; one entry per CDR3 protein. The table includes 490,000 or so distinct CDR3 sequences, about 10% detected once. The material was PBMCs, obtained before TCRalphabeta/CD19-depleted stem cell transplant. Every receptor here comes from a child under 10 years old with inherited bone marrow failure, due to receive a stem cell transplant. Both conserved end residues are part of each CDR3. D genes are given only for firm matches. The size field is filled for only some rows; it gives once, few, many or a size class.

D | J | V | size | DNA | CDR3
NA | TRBJ1-5 | TRBV7-4 | NA | TGTGCCAGCAGCCCCCGTCGGGCTCAGCCCCAGCATTTT | CASSPRRAQPQHF
TRBD1 | TRBJ2-7 | TRBV19 | NA | TGTGCCAGTAGCCGCGGCCCGGGACAGGGTTACGAGCAGTACTTC | CASSRGPGQGYEQYF
NA | TRBJ1-4 | TRBV27 | many | TGTGCCAGCGGGCACATGGACGGCGACTTTAATGAAAAACTGTTTTTT | CASGHMDGDFNEKLFF
NA | TRBJ1-2 | TRBV7-9 | many | TGTGCCAGCAGCTTATCTGGGTTGGGTGACTATGGCTACACCTTC | CASSLSGLGDYGYTF
TRBD2 | TRBJ2-1 | TRBV27 | few | TGTGCCAGCACCTCATGGGCCGAGTTAGCGGGAGCCTACAATGAGCAGTTCTTC | CASTSWAELAGAYNEQFF
NA | TRBJ2-1 | TRBV14 | many | TGTGCCAGCAGCCAAGCACTGGGGGGATACAATGAGCAGTTCTTC | CASSQALGGYNEQFF
TRBD2 | TRBJ2-7 | TRBV5-6 | NA | TGTGCCAGCAGCTTGATCAGGGTCAGGACTAGCGGGAGGCCCTACGAGCAGTACTTC | CASSLIRVRTSGRPYEQYF
NA | TRBJ1-2 | TRBV5-1 | many | TGCGCCAGCAGCTTCGGGCTCCCGTCCCGGGGCTATGGCTACACCTTC | CASSFGLPSRGYGYTF
TRBD2 | TRBJ2-2 | TRBV4-3 | NA | TGCGCCAGCAGCCAAGCGGAGGGACTACTGAACGGGGAGCTGTTTTTT | CASSQAEGLLNGELFF
NA | TRBJ1-1 | TRBV4-1 | many | TGCGCCAGCAGCCAAGCCCCCTCGACAGCGATGAACACTGAAGCTTTCTTT | CASSQAPSTAMNTEAFF
NA | TRBJ1-5 | TRBV6-2/TRBV6-3 | many | TGTGCCAGCAGTTACTCGTCCTCCACCTACTCATATCAGCCCCAGCATTTT | CASSYSSSTYSYQPQHF
TRBD2 | TRBJ2-7 | TRBV20-1 | many | TGCAGTGCTAGAGATCCTAGCGGTCGCTCCTACGAGCAGTACTTC | CSARDPSGRSYEQYF
NA | TRBJ1-2 | TRBV19 | NA | TGTGCCAGTAGAATAGATTCTGGACACCTCTATGGCTACACCTTC | CASRIDSGHLYGYTF
NA | TRBJ2-7 | TRBV5-1 | few | TGCGCCAGCAGGGTAGCGAGCTCCTACGAGCAGTACTTC | CASRVASSYEQYF
NA | TRBJ1-1 | TRBV29-1 | many | TGCAGCGTTGCCCAGGGGAACACTGAAGCTTTCTTT | CSVAQGNTEAFF
NA | TRBJ2-7 | TRBV4-3 | many | TGCGCCAGCAGCCAGGGACTCAGGGGCTACGAGCAGTACTTC | CASSQGLRGYEQYF
NA | TRBJ1-2 | TRBV25-1 | few | TGTGCCAGCAGTGATGAAGGTAGCTATGGCTACACCTTC | CASSDEGSYGYTF
NA | TRBJ2-5 | TRBV5-1 | many | TGCGCCAGCAGCTTGTCGAGAAAGACCCAGTACTTC | CASSLSRKTQYF
NA | TRBJ2-2 | TRBV5-4 | few | TGTGCCAGCAGCGACGCAACCCTACGGACTGTCACCGGGGAGCTGTTTTTT | CASSDATLRTVTGELFF
NA | TRBJ2-5 | TRBV15 | once | TGTGCCACCAGCAGTGGGGGAGGCACGTACCAAGAGACCCAGTACTTC | CATSSGGGTYQETQYF
TRBD2 | TRBJ2-1 | TRBV6-1 | NA | TGTGCCAGCAGTGAAGCGGGACTAGCGGGAGGGAACAATGAGCAGTTCTTC | CASSEAGLAGGNNEQFF
TRBD1 | TRBJ2-7 | TRBV13 | once | TGTGCCAGCAGCTTAGGGACAGGGGGCCCTTCCTACGAGCAGTACTTC | CASSLGTGGPSYEQYF
TRBD2 | TRBJ2-5 | TRBV20-1 | NA | TGCAGTGCTATCCGGGAGGGCCCGGAGACCCAGTACTTC | CSAIREGPETQYF
NA | TRBJ2-3 | TRBV10-3 | few | TGTGCCATCGCGGATCCGGGACTCCCCACAGATACGCAGTATTTT | CAIADPGLPTDTQYF
NA | TRBJ2-1 | TRBV7-9 | many | TGTGCCGCTCCGACCTATGACAATGAGCAGTTCTTC | CAAPTYDNEQFF